This T cell receptor beta chain derives from a study of human T cells and chemical hapten exposure. The wider study: Epicutaneous patch tests delivered 0.01% DPC to the upper back, with evaluation at 6 days. Patients having alopecia areata, totalis or universalis were mostly female.

Each CDR3 protein gets one entry after TCRdb re-called the RACE reads with MiXCR. The table lists a few hundred thousand distinct CDR3 sequences, approximately 5% of them singletons. General study points: DPC sensitization did not alter TCRs above 1 in 1000 frequency.

Documented time point: patch test 1, 2 weeks after DPC sensitization. The treatment is: therapeutic diphenylcyclopropenone sensitization with weekly scalp DPC. Germline assignment: CDR1 MNHEY and CDR2 SVGAGI. This CDR3 comprises 15 residues. J lost 4 bases, V lost 2 bases, and 4 bases had no gene match. This clonotype occurred many times. The antigen is not known. The rearrangement uses TRBV6-5 and TRBJ2-2, with TRBD1 matching over 7 bases. The specimen was whole blood, collected in connection with sensitization to the hapten diphenylcyclopropenone (DPC). The sequence was obtained from a woman aged 50 to 60 with alopecia areata. Some clones in this sample may be carry-over from other donors' samples. The CDR3 region has the DNA TGTGCCAGCAGTTACGGAGCAGGGGGCACCGGGGAGCTGTTTTTT. Its translation: CASSYGAGGTGELFF.